These 3 T cell receptor delta chains were sequenced from one sample in a study of gamma-delta chains in newborns, infants, children. TCRdb re-called the reads with CATT. The sample comprises about 8,500 delta-chain clones, 3% to 4% of which are singletons, and roughly 17% rests with the top ten. The specimen was blood. Receptors originate from a child who was a newborn, infant or young child, either healthy, febrile or measles-vaccinated (not recorded which).

This clone was counted at least ten times. A read error is likely here: a far larger clone is one base away. The V gene is TRDV2, the J gene TRDJ1, with 11 bases identical to TRDD3. This CDR3 region has 14 residues. V gave up 3 bases and J gave up 4 bases; unmatched junction bases: 3. Germline V gene data show CDR1 as GEAIGNYY and CDR2 as EKD. CDR3 nucleotides: TGTGCCTGTGACGTACTGGGGGATAACGATAAACTCATCTTT. This encodes CACDVLGDNDKLIF.

This clone is deemed medium-sized. The same CDR3 is also encoded by other DNA sequences in this sample. The chain uses TRDV2 and TRDJ3; D perhaps matches TRDD3 (5 bases). The V end was cut by 0 bases, the J end by 0 bases, with 11 bases between. The CDR3 is made up of 18 amino acids. Germline V gene lookup returns CDR1 GEAIGNYY and CDR2 EKD. CDR3 region: CACDTGGYFSWDTRQMFF. As DNA, the CDR3 is TGTGCCTGTGACACCGGGGGCTACTTCTCCTGGGACACCCGACAGATGTTTTTC.

Only a few counts were recorded for this clone. A much more abundant neighbour one base away suggests this may be a read error. The sample carries other DNA sequences with the same CDR3. The rearrangement links TRDV2 to TRDJ1; 9 nucleotides align to TRDD3. There are 17 residues in the CDR3. With V trimmed by 7 bases and J by 0 bases, 14 bases remained unmatched. CDR1 is GEAIGNYY, CDR2 EKD, per germline. The DNA of the CDR3 is TGTGCCTGCGACGTACTGGGGGACAGAAAGTACACCGATAAACTCATCTTT. It encodes CACDVLGDRKYTDKLIF.